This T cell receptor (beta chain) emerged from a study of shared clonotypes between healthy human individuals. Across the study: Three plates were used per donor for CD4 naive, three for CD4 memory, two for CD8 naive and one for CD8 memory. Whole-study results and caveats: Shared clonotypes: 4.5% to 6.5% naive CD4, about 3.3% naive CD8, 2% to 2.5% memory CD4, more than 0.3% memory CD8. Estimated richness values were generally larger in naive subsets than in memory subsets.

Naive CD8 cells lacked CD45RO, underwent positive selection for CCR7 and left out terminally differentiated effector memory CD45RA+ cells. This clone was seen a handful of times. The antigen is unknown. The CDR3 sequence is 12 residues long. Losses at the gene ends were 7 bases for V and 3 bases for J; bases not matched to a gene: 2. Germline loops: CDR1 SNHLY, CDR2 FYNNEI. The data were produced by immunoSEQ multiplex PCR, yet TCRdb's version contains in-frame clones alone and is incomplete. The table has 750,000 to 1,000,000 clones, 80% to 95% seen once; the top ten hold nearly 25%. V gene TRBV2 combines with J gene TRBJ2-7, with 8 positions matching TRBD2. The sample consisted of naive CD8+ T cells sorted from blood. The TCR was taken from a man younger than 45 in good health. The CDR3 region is CASIGGVYEQYF. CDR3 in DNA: TGTGCCAGCATCGGGGGGGTCTACGAGCAGTACTTC.